This entry lists 5 T cell receptor beta chains sequenced from one sample in a study of vaccination effects on CD4 cells after COVID-19. Subsequent to a culture period of less than twelve days, CD4+ T cells were isolated. Participants were given two doses of BNT162b2 or mRNA-1273 vaccine. Their target antigens are unknown. Some clones are missing from TCRdb's copy, which holds only in-frame ones; the method was immunoSEQ multiplex PCR. The sample records about 39,000 clones, under 70% being singletons. The material sequenced was CD4+ T cells from PBMCs cultured without peptide, taken after COVID-19 vaccination. The receptors come from a human donor who received a COVID-19 vaccine.

This clone has only a few counts. The rearrangement uses TRBV20-1 and TRBJ1-1; 7 bases line up with TRBD1. CDR1 is DFQATT and CDR2 is SNEGSKA in the germline V gene (reference sequence). Trimming removed 5 bases from V and 7 bases from J; junction bases left unmatched: 4. The CDR3 extends over 11 amino acids. The CDR3 loop reads CSAVTGVEAFF. CDR3 DNA: TGCAGTGCTGTCACAGGGGTTGAAGCTTTCTTT.

The V gene is TRBV7-2, the J gene TRBJ2-7; TRBD1 matches 10 bases. Germline V gene data show CDR1 as SGHTA and CDR2 as FQGNSA. V was clipped by 2 bases and J by 6 bases; unmatched bases: 10. The CDR3 is 16 residues long. CDR3 protein: CASSLTGTGALLEQYF. The CDR3 coding sequence is TGTGCCAGCAGCTTAACCGGGACAGGGGCCCTCCTCGAGCAGTACTTC.

V usage is TRBV19 and J usage is TRBJ2-1, with D perhaps TRBD2 (5 bases). Germline-derived CDR1 and CDR2 are LNHDA and SQIVND (reference sequence). The CDR3 has 16 residues. Trimming stripped 3 bases from V and 9 bases from J, with 21 bases between. CDR3 amino acids: CASSIRGGLVGGEQFF. CDR3 DNA: TGTGCCAGTAGTATTCGGGGTGGGCTAGTCGGAGGTGAGCAGTTCTTC.

A few counts support this clone. The chain uses TRBV5-1 and TRBJ2-7, with no clear D. Germline V lookup: CDR1 SGHRS, CDR2 YFSETQ. This CDR3 comprises 14 residues. V gave up 0 bases and J gave up 6 bases, with 13 bases separating them. CDR3 residues: CASSLGQVYSEQYF. CDR3 sequence (DNA): TGCGCCAGCAGCTTGGGGCAGGTGTACTCCGAGCAGTACTTC. Full variable domain (rest looked up from reference TRBV5-1 and TRBJ2-7): KAGVTQTPRYLIKTRGQQVTLSCSPISGHRSVSWYQQTPGQGLQFLFEYFSETQRNKGNFPGRFSGRQFSNSRSEMNVSTLELGDSALYLCASSLGQVYSEQYFGPGTRLTVT.

J is TRBJ2-1 and V is TRBV6-5; TRBD2 aligns across 10 bases. Trimming cost V 6 bases and J 7 bases; bases outside gene matches: 3. The CDR3 loop spans 13 amino acids. CDR1 and CDR2 from the germline V gene are MNHEY and SVGAGI. The CDR3 here is CASRLAGVNEQFF. DNA for the CDR3: TGTGCCAGCAGGCTAGCGGGAGTGAATGAGCAGTTCTTC.